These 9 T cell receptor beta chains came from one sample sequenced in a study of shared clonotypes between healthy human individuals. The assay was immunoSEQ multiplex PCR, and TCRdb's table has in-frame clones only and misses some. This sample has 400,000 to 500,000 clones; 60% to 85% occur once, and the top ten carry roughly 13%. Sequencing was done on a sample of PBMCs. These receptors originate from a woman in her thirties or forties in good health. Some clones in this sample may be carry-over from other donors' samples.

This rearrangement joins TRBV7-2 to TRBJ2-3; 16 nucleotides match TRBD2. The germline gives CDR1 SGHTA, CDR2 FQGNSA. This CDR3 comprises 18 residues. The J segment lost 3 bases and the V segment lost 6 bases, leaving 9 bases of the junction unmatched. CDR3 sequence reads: CASSPGLAGGRGTDTQYF. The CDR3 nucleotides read TGTGCCAGCAGTCCGGGACTAGCGGGAGGGAGGGGTACAGATACGCAGTATTTT.

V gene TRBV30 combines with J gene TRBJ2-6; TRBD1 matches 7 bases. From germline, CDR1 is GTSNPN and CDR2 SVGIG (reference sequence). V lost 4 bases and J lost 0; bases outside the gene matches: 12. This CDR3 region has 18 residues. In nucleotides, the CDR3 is TGTGCCTGGATCCCCACGACAGGGAAGCCCTCTGGGGCCAACGTCCTGACTTTC. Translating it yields CAWIPTTGKPSGANVLTF. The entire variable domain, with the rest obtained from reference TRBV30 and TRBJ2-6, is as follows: SQTIHQWPATLVQPVGSPLSLECTVEGTSNPNLYWYRQAAGRGLQLLFYSVGIGQISSEVPQNLSASRPQDRQFILSSKKLLLSDSGFYLCAWIPTTGKPSGANVLTFGAGSRLTVL.

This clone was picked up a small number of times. The CDR3 DNA is TGTGCCAGCAGCTTAGAACGTGCGGGACAAGAGACCCAGTACTTC. Residues: CASSLERAGQETQYF. The chain links TRBV7-9 to TRBJ2-5, with D perhaps matching TRBD2 (6 bases). CDR3 length equals 15 residues. V dropped 1 base and J dropped 2 bases, with 11 bases sitting between them. CDR1 is SEHNR, CDR2 FQNEAQ, per germline (reference sequence).

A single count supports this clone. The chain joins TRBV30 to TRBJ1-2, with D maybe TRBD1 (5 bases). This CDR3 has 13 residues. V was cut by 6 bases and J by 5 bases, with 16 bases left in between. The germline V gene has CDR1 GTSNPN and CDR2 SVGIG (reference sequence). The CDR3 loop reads CACWRIGDYGYTF. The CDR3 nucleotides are TGTGCCTGCTGGAGGATAGGGGATTATGGCTACACCTTC.

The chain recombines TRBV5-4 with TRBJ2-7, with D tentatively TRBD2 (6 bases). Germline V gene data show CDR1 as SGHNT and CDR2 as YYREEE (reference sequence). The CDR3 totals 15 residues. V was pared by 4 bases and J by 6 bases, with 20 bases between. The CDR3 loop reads CASSPGPAGGGEQYF. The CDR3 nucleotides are TGTGCCAGCAGCCCGGGACCAGCGGGTGGAGGCGAGCAGTACTTC. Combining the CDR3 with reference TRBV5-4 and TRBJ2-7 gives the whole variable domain ETGVTQSPTHLIKTRGQQVTLRCSSQSGHNTVSWYQQALGQGPQFIFQYYREEENGRGNFPPRFSGLQFPNYSSELNVNALELDDSALYLCASSPGPAGGGEQYFGPGTRLTVT.

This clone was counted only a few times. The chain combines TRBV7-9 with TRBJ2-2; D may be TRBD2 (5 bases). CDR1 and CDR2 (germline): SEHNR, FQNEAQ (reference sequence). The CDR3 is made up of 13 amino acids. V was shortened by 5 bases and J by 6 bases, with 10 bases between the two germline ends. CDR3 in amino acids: CASSTRTAGELFF. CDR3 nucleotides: TGTGCCAGCAGCACTAGGACGGCCGGGGAGCTGTTTTTT.

This chain's CDR3 is CASSQVRQGTGELFF. DNA of the CDR3: TGTGCCAGCAGCCAAGTCAGACAGGGCACCGGGGAGCTGTTTTTT. The rearrangement uses TRBV14 and TRBJ2-2, with 7 bases aligning to TRBD1. V dropped 1 base and J dropped 4; count of bases not matched to a gene: 3. This CDR3 has 15 residues. Looked up from germline, CDR1 is SGHDN and CDR2 is FVKESK. The full variable domain, in which reference TRBV14 and TRBJ2-2 provide the parts outside the CDR3, is EAGVTQFPSHSVIEKGQTVTLRCDPISGHDNLYWYRRVMGKEIKFLLHFVKESKQDESGMPNNRFLAERTGGTYSTLKVQPAELEDSGVYFCASSQVRQGTGELFFGEGSRLTVL.

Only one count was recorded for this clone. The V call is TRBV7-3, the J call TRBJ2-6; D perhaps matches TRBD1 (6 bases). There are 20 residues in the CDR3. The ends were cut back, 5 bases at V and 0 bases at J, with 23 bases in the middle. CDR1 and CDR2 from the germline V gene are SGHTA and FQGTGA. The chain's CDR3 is CASSTARQVSNFSGANVLTF. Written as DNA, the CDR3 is TGTGCCAGCAGCACGGCCCGACAGGTGTCAAACTTCTCTGGGGCCAACGTCCTGACTTTC.

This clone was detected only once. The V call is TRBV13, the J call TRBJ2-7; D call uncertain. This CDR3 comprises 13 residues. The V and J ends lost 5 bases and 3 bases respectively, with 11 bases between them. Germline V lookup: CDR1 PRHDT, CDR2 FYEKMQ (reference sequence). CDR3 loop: CASSISPGYEQYF. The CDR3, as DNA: TGTGCCAGCAGCATCAGTCCAGGCTACGAGCAGTACTTC.